This T cell receptor (beta chain) was sequenced during a study of blood T cells in healthy people across ages (dated by TCRdb to between 2015 and 2016). Background for the entire study: Template switching captured roughly one uniquely barcoded TCR beta cDNA molecule per two T cells in model experiments. The study measured age-related changes in TCR beta repertoire diversity using deep sequencing normalized with unique cDNA molecular identifiers. Four age groups were formed from the donors: young (average approximately 15 years), middle-aged (around 41), aged (62) and long-lived (around 80). To avoid experimental bias, donors of different ages were distributed randomly across sequencing lanes. The study analyzed two additional independent replicas of 1 million unique cDNA reads from the same blood draw for two donors, one aged 18 to 30 and one aged 80 or older.

Donors were under 40 systemically healthy Caucasian individuals from Russia aged roughly 6 to 90 years. Ten milliliters of peripheral blood were drawn from each donor into EDTA-treated Vacutainer tubes. Ficoll-Paque density-gradient centrifugation was used to isolate PBMCs, with at least 7 million obtained per sample. Total RNA was extracted from PBMCs with Trizol reagent, with at least 5 micrograms obtained per sample. For every donor, flow cytometry on a PBMC aliquot measured the percentage of naive CD45RAhigh/CD27high T cells. Library preparation employed 5' RACE. Sequencing used an Illumina HiSeq 2500. A second roughly 7 to 12 cycle PCR used a sample-barcoded 5' primer and a J-beta primer mix. A unique molecular identifier was introduced onto each TCR beta cDNA molecule by a template-switch 5' adaptor carrying 12 random nucleotides. Each sample yielded at least 2.5 million CDR3-containing paired-end reads. The Mint cDNA synthesis kit, primed by a TRBC-specific oligonucleotide, was used to synthesize first-strand cDNA from all RNA. Following uracil-DNA glycosylase treatment, all cDNA underwent a first 18-cycle PCR with the universal primers M1SS and BC2_uni_R. For the original study's pipeline: For normalization, 1 million high-quality reads, each with a distinct molecular identifier, were randomly selected from each sample. Instead of being binned into consensus sequences, reads with shared molecular identifiers were discarded. CDR3 identification, clonotype clustering and error correction used MiTCR with a Q25 quality threshold and the strictest error-elimination algorithm. A nonparametric unseen species model with Euler transformation was used to estimate a lower bound on total TCR beta diversity. The public reads were run again by TCRdb, first through fastp at Q25 and then through MiXCR, and only productive beta chains were kept. A single entry per CDR3 protein holds the most common genes and DNA from its merged rows. V and J calls and clone size were set by TCRdb, not the authors. Recorded for this sample are 1.2 million to 1.5 million distinct CDR3 sequences; around 42% of them occurred a single time. The ten largest clones capture roughly 7.9% of the sample.

In this sample, this clonotype turned up a few times. Its target antigen remains unknown. Base qualities are not recorded, but no much larger clone differs from it by a single base. General conclusions and limits of the study: Conclusive comparison of naive and antigen-experienced compartments was prevented by the profiling of bulk unsorted PBMCs. As age increased, observed TCR beta diversity per million T cells dropped in a roughly linear way, and a significant reduction was already evident by age roughly 40. Estimates of total diversity from one million sequenced T cells were regarded as lower bounds and underestimates. A strong correlation was found between observed TCR beta diversity and the percentage of naive T cells measured by flow cytometry. The CMV infection status of donors was not known, potentially confounding age-related changes in expanded clonotypes. Compared with the aged group, the long-lived group had more naive CD4+ T cells, fewer expanded clones and increased TCR diversity, a pattern suggesting age selection.

The specimen was blood. This receptor was taken from a woman between 18 and 29 years old in good health.

The CDR3 reads as follows: CSSPGAGGQETQYF. The DNA sequence is TGCAGCTCACCGGGGGCAGGGGGCCAAGAGACCCAGTACTTC. This receptor chain uses TRBV29-1 and TRBJ2-5; TRBD1 is a weak D gene call, 7 bases matching. Taken from cysteine to phenylalanine, the CDR3 has 14 residues. CDR3 DNA only is kept here, 42 bases in frame from base 1. CDR1 and CDR2 are read off the germline V gene as SQVTM and ANQGSEA. V and J are truncated by 8 bases and 1 base respectively, leaving an intervening sequence of 17 bases.